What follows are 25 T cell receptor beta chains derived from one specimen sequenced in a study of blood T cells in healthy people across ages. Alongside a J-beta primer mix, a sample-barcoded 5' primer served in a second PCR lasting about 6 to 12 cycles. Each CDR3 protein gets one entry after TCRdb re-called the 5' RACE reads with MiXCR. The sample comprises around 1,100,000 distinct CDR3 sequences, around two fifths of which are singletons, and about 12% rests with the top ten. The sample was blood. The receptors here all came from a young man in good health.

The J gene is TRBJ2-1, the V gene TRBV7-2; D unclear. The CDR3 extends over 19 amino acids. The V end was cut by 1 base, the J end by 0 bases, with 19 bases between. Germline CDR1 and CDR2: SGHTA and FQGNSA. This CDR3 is CASSLEESWVYSSYNEQFF. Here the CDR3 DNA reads TGTGCCAGCAGCTTAGAGGAGTCTTGGGTCTATAGCTCCTACAATGAGCAGTTCTTC.

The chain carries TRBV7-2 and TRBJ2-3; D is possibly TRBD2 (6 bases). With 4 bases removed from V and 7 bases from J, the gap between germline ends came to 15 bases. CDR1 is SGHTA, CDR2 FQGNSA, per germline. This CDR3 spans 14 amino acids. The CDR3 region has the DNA TGTGCCAGCAGCTCCCCTTGGGGCGGGAATACGCAGTATTTT. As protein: CASSSPWGGNTQYF.

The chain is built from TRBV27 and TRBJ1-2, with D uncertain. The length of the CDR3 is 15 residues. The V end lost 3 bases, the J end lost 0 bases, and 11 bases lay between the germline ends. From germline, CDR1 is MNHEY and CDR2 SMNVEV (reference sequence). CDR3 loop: CASSLTTLANYGYTF. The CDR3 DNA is TGTGCCAGCAGTTTGACAACTCTAGCTAACTATGGCTACACCTTC.

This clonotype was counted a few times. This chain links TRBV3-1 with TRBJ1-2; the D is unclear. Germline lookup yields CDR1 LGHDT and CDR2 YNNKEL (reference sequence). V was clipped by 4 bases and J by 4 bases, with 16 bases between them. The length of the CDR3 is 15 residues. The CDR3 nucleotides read TGTGCCAGCAGCCCCTGGAGGGTACCGACCTATGGCTACACCTTC. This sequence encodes CASSPWRVPTYGYTF.

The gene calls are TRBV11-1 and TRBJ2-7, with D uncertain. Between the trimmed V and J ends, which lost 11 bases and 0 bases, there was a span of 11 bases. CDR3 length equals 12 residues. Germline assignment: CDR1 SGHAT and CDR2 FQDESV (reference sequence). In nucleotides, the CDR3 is TGTGCCGGCGCTCTAAGCTCCTACGAGCAGTACTTC. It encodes CAGALSSYEQYF.

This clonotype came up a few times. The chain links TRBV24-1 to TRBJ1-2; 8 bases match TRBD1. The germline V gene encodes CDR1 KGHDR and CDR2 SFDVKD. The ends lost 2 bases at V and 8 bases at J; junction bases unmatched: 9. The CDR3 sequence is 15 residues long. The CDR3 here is CATSDSVGQGKGYTF. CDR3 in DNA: TGTGCCACCAGTGATTCCGTCGGACAGGGCAAAGGCTACACCTTC.

The CDR3 nucleotides read TGTGCCAGCAGCTTAGGGACAGGGGACGGGGAGCTGTTTTTT. Translated: CASSLGTGDGELFF. The chain links TRBV13 to TRBJ2-2, with 8 bases lining up with TRBD1. With V trimmed by 0 bases and J by 7 bases, 1 base remained unmatched. The CDR3 sequence is 14 residues long. Germline V gene data show CDR1 as PRHDT and CDR2 as FYEKMQ (reference sequence).

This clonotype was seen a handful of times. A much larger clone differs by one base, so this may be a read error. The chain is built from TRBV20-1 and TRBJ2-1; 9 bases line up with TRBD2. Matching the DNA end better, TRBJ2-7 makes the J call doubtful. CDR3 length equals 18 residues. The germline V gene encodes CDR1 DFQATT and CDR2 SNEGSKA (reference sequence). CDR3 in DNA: TGCAGTGCTGAATCAGCGGGGGGTCATTCTGATTCCTCCAATGAGCAGTACTTC. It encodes CSAESAGGHSDSSNEQYF.

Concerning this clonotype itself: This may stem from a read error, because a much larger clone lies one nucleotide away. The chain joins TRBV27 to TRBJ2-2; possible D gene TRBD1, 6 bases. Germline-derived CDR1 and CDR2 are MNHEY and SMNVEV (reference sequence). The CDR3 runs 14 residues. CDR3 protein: CAGSPRGGTGELFF. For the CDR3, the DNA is TGTGCCGGCAGTCCGAGAGGGGGAACCGGGGAGCTGTTTTTT.

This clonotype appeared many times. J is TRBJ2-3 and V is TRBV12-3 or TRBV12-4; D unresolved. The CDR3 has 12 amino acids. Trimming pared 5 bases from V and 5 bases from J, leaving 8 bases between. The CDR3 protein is CASSTSRDTQYF. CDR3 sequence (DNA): TGTGCCAGCAGTACTTCTAGAGATACGCAGTATTTT.

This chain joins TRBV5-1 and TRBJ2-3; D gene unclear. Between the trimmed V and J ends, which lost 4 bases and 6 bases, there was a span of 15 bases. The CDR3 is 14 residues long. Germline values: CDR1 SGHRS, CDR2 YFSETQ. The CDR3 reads CASSPQVGPDTQYF. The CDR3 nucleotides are TGCGCCAGCAGCCCCCAGGTAGGGCCTGATACGCAGTATTTT.

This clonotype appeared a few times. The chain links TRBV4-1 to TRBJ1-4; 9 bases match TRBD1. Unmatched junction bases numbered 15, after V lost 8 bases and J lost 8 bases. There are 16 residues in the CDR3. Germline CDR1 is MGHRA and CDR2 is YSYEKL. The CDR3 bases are TGCGCCAGCCGCCCGGACAGGGGAATTGATCGGGAAAAACTGTTTTTT. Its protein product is CASRPDRGIDREKLFF.

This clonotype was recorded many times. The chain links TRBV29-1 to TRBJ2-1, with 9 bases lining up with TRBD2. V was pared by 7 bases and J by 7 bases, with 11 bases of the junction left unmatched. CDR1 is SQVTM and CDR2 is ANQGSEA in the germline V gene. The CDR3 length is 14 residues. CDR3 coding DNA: TGCAGCGCAGTACTAGCGGGTGGGTGGAATGAGCAGTTCTTC. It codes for CSAVLAGGWNEQFF.

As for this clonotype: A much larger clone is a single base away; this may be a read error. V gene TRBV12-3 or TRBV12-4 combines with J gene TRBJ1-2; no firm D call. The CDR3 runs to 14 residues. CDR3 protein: CASSLGGSDYGYAF. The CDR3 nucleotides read TGTGCCAGCAGTTTAGGGGGTTCTGACTATGGCTACGCCTTC.

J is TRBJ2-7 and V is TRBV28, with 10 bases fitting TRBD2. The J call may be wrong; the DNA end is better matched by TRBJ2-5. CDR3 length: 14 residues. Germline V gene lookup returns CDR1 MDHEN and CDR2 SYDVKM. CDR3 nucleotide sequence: TGTGCCAGCAGGGAGCGGGAGGGCCGCGAGACCCAGTACTTC. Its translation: CASREREGRETQYF.

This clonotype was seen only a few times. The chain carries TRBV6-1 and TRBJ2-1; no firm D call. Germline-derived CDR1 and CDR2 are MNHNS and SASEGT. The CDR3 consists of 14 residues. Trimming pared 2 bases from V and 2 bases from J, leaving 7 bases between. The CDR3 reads CASSEWSTYNEQFF. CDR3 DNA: TGTGCCAGCAGTGAATGGTCCACCTACAATGAGCAGTTCTTC.

DNA for the CDR3: TGTGCCAGCAGCCAAGACGGCGCGTACAGCTCCTACAATGAGCAGTTCTTC. It encodes CASSQDGAYSSYNEQFF. The chain recombines TRBV4-2 with TRBJ2-1; D is unresolved. Germline V CDR1 and CDR2: LGHNA, YNFKEQ. The CDR3 is 17 amino acids. Trimming left V 0 bases short and J 0 bases short, with 12 bases between.

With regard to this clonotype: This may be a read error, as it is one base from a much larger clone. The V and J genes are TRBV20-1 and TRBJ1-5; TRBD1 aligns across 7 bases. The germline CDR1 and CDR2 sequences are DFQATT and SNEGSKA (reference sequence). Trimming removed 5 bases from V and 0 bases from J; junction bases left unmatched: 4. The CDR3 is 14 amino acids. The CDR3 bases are TGCAGTGCTGGGGACAGAAGTAGCAATCAGCCCCAGCATTTT. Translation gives CSAGDRSSNQPQHF.

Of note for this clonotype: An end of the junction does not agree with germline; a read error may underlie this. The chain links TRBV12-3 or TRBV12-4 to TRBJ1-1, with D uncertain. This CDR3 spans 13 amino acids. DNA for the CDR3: TGTACCAGCAGTTTATGGGGTAGCACTGAAGCTTTCTTT. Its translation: CTSSLWGSTEAFF.

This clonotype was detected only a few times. CDR3 residues: CASSLLAEKETQYF. The CDR3 region has the DNA TGCGCCAGCAGCTTGCTGGCAGAAAAAGAGACCCAGTACTTC. The chain carries TRBV5-1 and TRBJ2-5; D is unresolved. V lost 1 base and J lost 3, with 10 bases in between. This CDR3 has 14 amino acids. Germline V lookup: CDR1 SGHRS, CDR2 YFSETQ.

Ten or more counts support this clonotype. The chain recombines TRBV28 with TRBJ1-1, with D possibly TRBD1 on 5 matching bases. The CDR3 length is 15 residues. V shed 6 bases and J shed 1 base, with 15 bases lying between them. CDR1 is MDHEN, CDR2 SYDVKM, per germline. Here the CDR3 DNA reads TGTGCCAGCAGCCCGTACCGGGACGGGAACACTGAAGCTTTCTTT. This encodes CASSPYRDGNTEAFF.

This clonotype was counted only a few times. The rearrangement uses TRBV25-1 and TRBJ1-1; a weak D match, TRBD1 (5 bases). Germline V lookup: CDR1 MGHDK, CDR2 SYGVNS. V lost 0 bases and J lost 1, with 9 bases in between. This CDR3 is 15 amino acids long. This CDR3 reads CASSEYQGANTEAFF. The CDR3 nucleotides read TGTGCCAGCAGTGAATATCAGGGCGCGAACACTGAAGCTTTCTTT. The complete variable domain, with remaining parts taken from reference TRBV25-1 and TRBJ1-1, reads EADIYQTPRYLVIGTGKKITLECSQTMGHDKMYWYQQDPGMELHLIHYSYGVNSTEKGDLSSESTVSRIRTEHFPLTLESARPSHTSQYLCASSEYQGANTEAFFGQGTRLTVV.

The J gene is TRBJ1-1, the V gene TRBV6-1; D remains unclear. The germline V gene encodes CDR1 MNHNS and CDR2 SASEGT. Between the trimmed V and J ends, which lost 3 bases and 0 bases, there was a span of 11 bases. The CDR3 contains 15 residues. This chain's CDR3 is CASSEVLLMNTEAFF. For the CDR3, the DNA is TGTGCCAGCAGTGAGGTCCTCCTCATGAACACTGAAGCTTTCTTT.

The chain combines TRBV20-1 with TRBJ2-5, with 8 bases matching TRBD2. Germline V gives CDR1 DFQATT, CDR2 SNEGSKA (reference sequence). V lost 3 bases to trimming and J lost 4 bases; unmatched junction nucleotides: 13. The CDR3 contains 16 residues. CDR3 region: CSASYSAGGRTETQYF. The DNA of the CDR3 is TGCAGTGCTAGCTATTCCGCGGGGGGTCGGACAGAGACCCAGTACTTC.

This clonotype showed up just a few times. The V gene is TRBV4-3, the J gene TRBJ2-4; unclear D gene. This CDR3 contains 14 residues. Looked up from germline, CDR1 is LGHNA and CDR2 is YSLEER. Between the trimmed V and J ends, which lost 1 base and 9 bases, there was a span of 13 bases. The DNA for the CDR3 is TGCGCCAGCAGCCAAGGGAGAAGGGTCGGCATTCAGTACTTC. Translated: CASSQGRRVGIQYF.